This T cell receptor (beta chain) was documented in a study of T cells in Graves' hyperthyroidism and ophthalmopathy. Study-wide background: Staff took peripheral blood when the initial diagnosis was made, before any treatment began. General study results and limits: Stable hyperthyroidism and ophthalmopathy were separated using 13 V-J signatures. Among clonotypes expanded in thyroid above 0.001, most were also found in blood.

The CDR3 contains 19 residues. The germline V gene has CDR1 SGHVS and CDR2 FNYEAQ. Between the trimmed V and J ends, which lost 2 bases and 1 base, there was a span of 23 bases. This clonotype was seen a handful of times. Antigen: not known. Under 3 months was the duration of disease in ophthalmopathy patients, who also had a Clinical Activity Score of at least 3 and a NOSPECS grade of at least 4. From RNA transcripts, TCR beta CDR3 regions were amplified. HTBI primers were the set used in a first-round RT-PCR of the TCR CDR3. TCRdb independently ran MiXCR on the multiplex PCR reads; one entry per CDR3 protein. Counted here are about half a million distinct CDR3 sequences, about 16% occurring once; the ten biggest clones make up over 25%.

The sequencing input was blood. This receptor was obtained from a young woman with Graves' ophthalmopathy. The rearrangement links TRBV7-6 to TRBJ1-1, with D tentatively TRBD1 (5 bases). In nucleotides, the CDR3 is TGTGCCAGCAGCTTAATAGTGAGGGGATCCCCCTCCACGAACACTGAAGCTTTCTTT. This encodes CASSLIVRGSPSTNTEAFF.